This T cell receptor (beta chain) is from a study of human T cells and chemical hapten exposure (dated by TCRdb to the early 2020s). For the wider study: For sensitization, 2% DPC in acetone was applied to a roughly 2 cm by roughly 2 cm area of upper inner arm skin. Throughout the roughly 25-week study period, patients were also given weekly therapeutic DPC doses on the scalp. Patch testing was done on the upper back using Finn chambers containing 0.01% DPC, and results were scored after 6 days according to International Contact Dermatitis Research Group standards. The mostly female patient cohort included alopecia areata with under or over 50% scalp involvement, alopecia totalis and alopecia universalis. Libraries were pooled for sequencing, and per-sample TCR yields varied mainly because of small differences in library volumes within the pool. This study followed changes in the peripheral blood TCR repertoire in vivo during primary and secondary sensitization of alopecia patients to the hapten diphenylcyclopropenone (DPC). Patient blood was sampled pre-sensitization (week 0) and at 2, 6 and about 24 weeks after DPC sensitization. About 28 alopecia patients gave blood for TCR sequencing at one to four time points (pre-sensitization, 2, 6 and 24 weeks).

To prepare the library, RACE was applied. The data were produced on a NextSeq 500. During library preparation, unique molecular identifiers were attached to individual cDNA molecules so that TCRs could be counted quantitatively and reproducibly. Both TCR alpha and TCR beta chains were sequenced from each blood RNA sample. Under the source paper's analysis protocol: A median of approximately 100,000 TCRs per sample was observed, with a range of about 20,000 to 690,600. The Decombinator software suite was used to annotate the V, J and CDR3 of the TCR reads. For the PS versus PT1 abundance plots, all samples were subsampled to the same number of TCRs (28,000). Expanded TCRs were defined as absent before sensitization and observed at least eight times at the 2-week time point. TCRdb reanalyzed the raw reads on its own, using fastp at Q25 for trimming and MiXCR for clone calling, and kept in-frame beta chains. A single entry per CDR3 protein holds the most common genes and DNA from its merged rows. TCRdb's processing, not the authors' own work, is the source of the V and J calls. This sample holds about 160,000 distinct CDR3 sequences; 28% were observed only once. Under 2.5% of the sample is taken by the ten largest.

About this clonotype: What antigen it recognizes has not been identified. Base qualities are not at hand, and no much larger clone is one base apart.

Findings and caveats that apply to the study as a whole: Patch test score was positively correlated with the number of PT1 expanded TCRs, with significance at thresholds 8, 16 and 32 but not at 4. Because all patients had alopecia, a presumed autoimmune disease, the immune response of the patients might differ from that of healthy individuals. The number of TCRs above 1 in 1000 frequency did not change with DPC sensitization; there was no evidence of global repertoire structure alterations. After repeated subsampling, the strength of the expansion versus patch-test correlation and the threshold at which it became significant changed. Significantly more large CDR3 similarity clusters were formed by expanded TCRs than by pre-sensitization or healthy control sets, consistent with antigen-driven responses.

After removal of 7 bases from V and 0 bases from J, the junction retains 10 bases not matched to a gene. CDR1 and CDR2 are drawn from the germline V gene: SGHRS, YFSETQ. The CDR3 contains 16 residues, cysteine and phenylalanine counted. Here the CDR3 DNA is all that survives: 48 bases in frame from base 1. Reading the label with the study, this specimen's time point is: patch test 3, about 24 weeks after DPC sensitization. The treatment or condition label, as the study defines it: therapeutic diphenylcyclopropenone sensitization with weekly scalp DPC. At every patch-test visit, the blood draw took place before the patch test was put on. Patients were eligible if aged 18 to 70, diagnosed with alopecia and judged suitable for DPC therapy, and pregnant patients were excluded. Total RNA was extracted from unfractionated whole blood collected in Tempus Blood RNA tubes.

The chain is made from TRBV5-1 and TRBJ2-1; 7 bases in the middle match TRBD1. The specimen was whole blood, collected in connection with sensitization to the hapten diphenylcyclopropenone (DPC). The source is a woman aged 18-29 years with alopecia areata. Some clones in this sample may be carry-over from other donors' samples. The CDR3 here reads CASSSLDRSSYNEQFF. The bases are TGCGCCAGCTCCTCCCTGGACAGGAGCTCCTACAATGAGCAGTTCTTC. The entire variable domain, with the stretches around the CDR3 drawn from the reference TRBV5-1 and TRBJ2-1 proteins, is KAGVTQTPRYLIKTRGQQVTLSCSPISGHRSVSWYQQTPGQGLQFLFEYFSETQRNKGNFPGRFSGRQFSNSRSEMNVSTLELGDSALYLCASSSLDRSSYNEQFFGPGTRLTVL.